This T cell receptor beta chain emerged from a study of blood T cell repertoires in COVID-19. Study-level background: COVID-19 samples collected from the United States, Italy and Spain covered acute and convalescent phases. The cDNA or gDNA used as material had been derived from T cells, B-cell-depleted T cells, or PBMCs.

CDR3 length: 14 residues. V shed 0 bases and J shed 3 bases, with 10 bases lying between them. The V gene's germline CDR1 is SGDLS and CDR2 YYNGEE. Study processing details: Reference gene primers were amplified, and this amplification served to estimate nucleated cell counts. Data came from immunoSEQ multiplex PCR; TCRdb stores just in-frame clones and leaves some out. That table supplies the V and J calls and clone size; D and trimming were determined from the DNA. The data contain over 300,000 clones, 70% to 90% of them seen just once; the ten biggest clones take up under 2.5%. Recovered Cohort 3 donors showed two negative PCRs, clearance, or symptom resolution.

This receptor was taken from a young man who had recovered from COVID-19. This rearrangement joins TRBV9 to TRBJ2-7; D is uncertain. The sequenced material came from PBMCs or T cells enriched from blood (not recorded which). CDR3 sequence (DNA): TGTGCCAGCAGCGTAGCTACCGGTCGCTACGAGCAGTACTTC. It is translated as CASSVATGRYEQYF.